The clone carrying this TCR beta chain was counted at least ten times. Its antigen is undetermined. Axillary draining lymph nodes of breast cancer patients supplied the node samples. This specimen belongs to a study of breast tumors, draining lymph nodes, adjacent tissues. Study-wide results and caveats: Tumors had less TCR diversity than lymph nodes, more than nontumor tissue. The data were judged consistent with most tumor T cells coming from lymph node and expanding in tumor. Luminal-like breast cancer showed significantly greater tumor-nontumor repertoire similarity than basal-like breast cancer did. The lymph node origin of tumor T cells was framed as consistent with a hypothesis, not demonstrated.

The CDR3 is 13 residues long. V lost 5 bases and J lost 7; bases outside the gene matches: 5. In germline, CDR1 is LNHDA, CDR2 SQIVND (reference sequence). TCRdb fed the multiplex PCR reads into MiXCR, producing one record per CDR3 protein. The sample has about 130,000 distinct CDR3 sequences, 15% to 20% seen once. This receptor was obtained from a female donor with breast cancer. Some clones in this sample may be carry-over from other donors' samples. The V and J genes are TRBV19 and TRBJ1-5; 7 nucleotides align to TRBD1. The source material was axillary lymph node tissue. The CDR3 DNA reads as TGTGCCAGTAGTGCTGACAGGGTACAGCCCCAGCATTTT. Encoded protein: CASSADRVQPQHF.